Listed below are T cell receptor beta chains from one sample, sequenced in a study of CD8+ T cells in alopecia areata. Data came from immunoSEQ multiplex PCR; TCRdb stores just in-frame clones and leaves some out. The repertoire holds approximately 140,000 clones, around 87% seen once, with approximately 13% in the top ten. The sequences come from CD8+ T cells sorted from blood, collected at week 4, from a patient treated with tofacitinib. The origin of the receptors is a human donor with alopecia areata. Each CDR3 is given with its conserved first and last residue. Each record gives: D gene, clone size, CDR3 length, J gene, V gene, CDR3 protein, CDR3 DNA. A D gene is named only where the DNA matches it firmly. Rows give clone size only sometimes, using once, few, many, or a class for an expanded clone.

D: .
size: .
length: 15
J: TRBJ2-5
V: TRBV6-1
CDR3: CASIPRGENKETQYF
DNA: TGTGCCAGCATCCCCCGCGGGGAGAACAAAGAGACCCAGTACTTC

D: TRBD2
size: once
length: 15
J: TRBJ2-1
V: TRBV7-8
CDR3: CASSLEAGGYNEQFF
DNA: TGTGCCAGCAGCTTAGAGGCGGGGGGCTACAATGAGCAGTTCTTC

D: .
size: .
length: 14
J: TRBJ2-1
V: TRBV25-1
CDR3: CASSDSGSYNEQFF
DNA: TGTGCCAGCAGTGACTCAGGGAGTTACAATGAGCAGTTCTTC

D: TRBD1
size: .
length: 14
J: TRBJ2-2
V: TRBV10-3
CDR3: CAISSWTGPGELFF
DNA: TGTGCCATCAGTTCTTGGACAGGGCCCGGGGAGCTGTTTTTT

D: .
size: .
length: 15
J: TRBJ2-7
V: TRBV7-6
CDR3: CASSLGAGAGYEQYF
DNA: TGTGCCAGCAGCTTAGGGGCAGGGGCGGGATACGAGCAGTACTTC

D: .
size: .
length: 15
J: TRBJ2-1
V: TRBV19
CDR3: CASSIGSSSYNEQFF
DNA: TGTGCCAGTAGTATAGGTTCGTCTTCCTACAATGAGCAGTTCTTC

D: TRBD1
size: .
length: 13
J: TRBJ2-1
V: TRBV27
CDR3: CASSPGQGYEQFF
DNA: TGTGCCAGCAGTCCGGGACAGGGCTATGAGCAGTTCTTC

D: .
size: .
length: 16
J: TRBJ1-1
V: TRBV7-3
CDR3: CASSLTKGGGATEAFF
DNA: TGTGCCAGCAGCTTAACGAAGGGTGGCGGAGCAACTGAAGCTTTCTTT

D: .
size: .
length: 18
J: TRBJ2-1
V: TRBV4-2
CDR3: CASSQSEDRISSYNEQFF
DNA: TGTGCCAGCAGCCAGTCGGAAGACAGGATAAGCTCCTACAATGAGCAGTTCTTC

D: TRBD2
size: few
length: 17
J: TRBJ2-3
V: TRBV27
CDR3: CASSLSGLAGGTDTQYF
DNA: TGTGCCAGCAGTTTATCGGGGCTAGCGGGAGGTACAGATACGCAGTATTTT

D: TRBD2
size: .
length: 13
J: TRBJ2-3
V: TRBV7-6
CDR3: CASSPRLADTQYF
DNA: TGTGCCAGCAGCCCACGACTAGCGGATACGCAGTATTTT

D: .
size: once
length: 13
J: TRBJ2-3
V: TRBV11-2
CDR3: CASRQGRTDTQYF
DNA: TGTGCCAGCAGACAGGGTCGCACAGATACGCAGTATTTT

D: .
size: once
length: 13
J: TRBJ2-7
V: TRBV7-9
CDR3: CASSRDGTYEQYF
DNA: TGTGCCAGCAGCCGAGACGGGACCTACGAGCAGTACTTC

D: TRBD2
size: .
length: 17
J: TRBJ2-3
V: TRBV15
CDR3: CATSKLIAGGFADTQYF
DNA: TGTGCCACCAGCAAATTAATAGCGGGGGGGTTCGCAGATACGCAGTATTTT

D: TRBD2
size: .
length: 15
J: TRBJ2-1
V: TRBV29-1
CDR3: CSPFGASGGEYEQFF
DNA: TGCAGCCCTTTCGGGGCTAGCGGGGGGGAGTATGAGCAGTTCTTC

D: .
size: .
length: 13
J: TRBJ2-7
V: TRBV30
CDR3: CAWSQGDPYEQYF
DNA: TGTGCCTGGAGTCAAGGGGATCCCTACGAGCAGTACTTC

D: TRBD1
size: .
length: 20
J: TRBJ1-5
V: TRBV10-3
CDR3: CAISEGNRGRKAYGNQPQHF
DNA: TGTGCCATCAGTGAGGGCAACAGGGGACGCAAAGCCTATGGCAATCAGCCCCAGCATTTT

D: TRBD1
size: .
length: 15
J: TRBJ2-7
V: TRBV7-6
CDR3: CASSLGTGDTYEQYF
DNA: TGTGCCAGCAGCTTAGGGACAGGGGACACCTACGAGCAGTACTTC

D: .
size: .
length: 14
J: TRBJ2-7
V: TRBV5-1
CDR3: CASSLDFRGDEQYF
DNA: TGCGCCAGCAGCTTGGATTTCCGGGGTGACGAGCAGTACTTC

D: .
size: .
length: 15
J: TRBJ2-1
V: TRBV7-6
CDR3: CASSLGSGTYNEQFF
DNA: TGTGCCAGCAGCTTGGGTAGCGGAACCTACAATGAGCAGTTCTTC

D: TRBD2
size: once
length: 16
J: TRBJ2-2
V: TRBV13
CDR3: CASSLASGYDTGELFF
DNA: TGTGCCAGCAGCTTAGCTAGCGGGTACGACACCGGGGAGCTGTTTTTT

D: .
size: .
length: 14
J: TRBJ2-7
V: TRBV19
CDR3: CASSFQGSSYEQYF
DNA: TGTGCCAGTAGTTTCCAGGGGAGCTCCTACGAGCAGTACTTC

D: TRBD2
size: few
length: 12
J: TRBJ2-1
V: TRBV29-1
CDR3: CSVPLGLEVEFF
DNA: TGCAGCGTTCCACTCGGACTAGAAGTTGAGTTCTTC

D: TRBD2
size: .
length: 14
J: TRBJ2-7
V: TRBV6-1
CDR3: CASSPTGLGNEQYF
DNA: TGTGCCAGCAGCCCCACGGGACTAGGGAACGAGCAGTACTTC

D: TRBD1
size: once
length: 16
J: TRBJ2-1
V: TRBV10-3
CDR3: CAISESSQGAYNEQFF
DNA: TGTGCCATCAGTGAGTCGAGCCAGGGGGCCTACAATGAGCAGTTCTTC

D: .
size: .
length: 13
J: TRBJ2-3
V: TRBV4-1
CDR3: CASSQEAADTQYF
DNA: TGCGCCAGCAGCCAAGAAGCCGCAGATACGCAGTATTTT

D: .
size: .
length: 14
J: TRBJ1-2
V: TRBV29-1
CDR3: CSVEDSGAGYGYTF
DNA: TGCAGCGTTGAAGACTCGGGGGCTGGCTATGGCTACACCTTC

D: .
size: once
length: 17
J: TRBJ2-5
V: TRBV6-1
CDR3: CASSEVYQVADQETQYF
DNA: TGTGCCAGCAGTGAAGTGTATCAGGTGGCGGACCAAGAGACCCAGTACTTC

D: TRBD2
size: .
length: 14
J: TRBJ2-7
V: TRBV2
CDR3: CASRQTSGPYEQYF
DNA: TGTGCCAGCCGCCAGACTAGCGGTCCCTACGAGCAGTACTTC

D: .
size: .
length: 15
J: TRBJ2-4
V: TRBV7-2
CDR3: CASSLVAGAKNIQYF
DNA: TGTGCCAGCAGCTTAGTTGCGGGAGCCAAAAACATTCAGTACTTC

D: TRBD2
size: .
length: 15
J: TRBJ2-5
V: TRBV14
CDR3: CASSQELAGGETQYF
DNA: TGTGCCAGCAGCCAAGAGTTAGCGGGAGGAGAGACCCAGTACTTC

D: TRBD1
size: .
length: 18
J: TRBJ2-2
V: TRBV30
CDR3: CAWSALGTGMVSTGELFF
DNA: TGTGCCTGGAGTGCCCTGGGGACAGGGATGGTAAGCACCGGGGAGCTGTTTTTT

D: TRBD2
size: .
length: 18
J: TRBJ2-5
V: TRBV10-3
CDR3: CAISDPLAGGGIQETQYF
DNA: TGTGCCATCAGTGATCCTTTAGCGGGAGGAGGGATCCAAGAGACCCAGTACTTC

D: .
size: .
length: 16
J: TRBJ2-1
V: TRBV4-1
CDR3: CASSPSGTRILGEQFF
DNA: TGCGCCAGCAGCCCTTCGGGGACGCGGATACTGGGTGAGCAGTTCTTC

D: .
size: .
length: 14
J: TRBJ2-7
V: TRBV9
CDR3: CASSVPGTTYEQYF
DNA: TGTGCCAGCAGCGTGCCCGGGACAACCTACGAGCAGTACTTC

D: .
size: .
length: 11
J: TRBJ2-2
V: TRBV29-1
CDR3: CSVVYGGELFF
DNA: TGCAGCGTTGTGTATGGCGGGGAGCTGTTTTTT

D: TRBD2
size: .
length: 12
J: TRBJ2-1
V: TRBV7-9
CDR3: CASSGTSNEQFF
DNA: TGTGCCAGCAGCGGGACTAGCAATGAGCAGTTCTTC

D: TRBD2
size: few
length: 14
J: TRBJ2-5
V: TRBV27
CDR3: CASRAGGLLETQYF
DNA: TGTGCCAGCAGGGCGGGAGGGCTGCTGGAGACCCAGTACTTC

D: TRBD1
size: .
length: 15
J: TRBJ2-7
V: TRBV30
CDR3: CAWSDSGTGSYEQYF
DNA: TGTGCCTGGTCCGACTCGGGGACAGGGAGTTACGAGCAGTACTTC

D: TRBD2
size: .
length: 17
J: TRBJ2-3
V: TRBV19
CDR3: CASSMVGELAGVDTQYF
DNA: TGTGCCAGTAGTATGGTCGGTGAACTAGCGGGAGTGGATACGCAGTATTTT

D: TRBD1
size: .
length: 14
J: TRBJ1-1
V: TRBV14
CDR3: CASSQAGQGAAAFF
DNA: TGTGCCAGCAGCCAGGCGGGACAGGGGGCTGCAGCTTTCTTT

D: .
size: .
length: 15
J: TRBJ2-3
V: TRBV9
CDR3: CASSGLDRSTDTQYF
DNA: TGTGCCAGCAGCGGCCTTGACAGGAGCACAGATACGCAGTATTTT

D: .
size: .
length: 15
J: TRBJ2-1
V: TRBV4-1
CDR3: CASSPRAGGDNEQFF
DNA: TGCGCCAGCAGCCCCCGAGCGGGCGGGGACAATGAGCAGTTCTTC

D: .
size: .
length: 15
J: TRBJ2-7
V: TRBV29-1
CDR3: CSVEEEEGATYEQYF
DNA: TGCAGCGTTGAAGAGGAGGAAGGGGCCACATACGAGCAGTACTTC

D: .
size: few
length: 13
J: TRBJ2-2
V: TRBV12-5
CDR3: CASGFEQHGELFF
DNA: TGTGCTAGTGGTTTTGAACAGCACGGGGAGCTGTTTTTT

D: .
size: .
length: 15
J: TRBJ2-7
V: TRBV14
CDR3: CASSQWDSPEFEQYF
DNA: TGTGCCAGCAGCCAATGGGACTCTCCTGAGTTCGAGCAGTACTTC

D: .
size: once
length: 15
J: TRBJ1-2
V: TRBV4-1
CDR3: CASSQVSERKDGYTF
DNA: TGCGCCAGCAGCCAAGTCTCCGAAAGGAAGGATGGCTACACCTTC